The count of the clone carrying this T cell receptor (beta chain) is one. The sample comes from a study of blood T cell repertoires in COVID-19. Study information: The origin of the acute and convalescent COVID-19 samples was the United States, Italy and Spain. PBMCs, B-cell-depleted T cells, or T cells provided the cDNA or gDNA that made up the material.

V was pared by 8 bases and J by 2 bases, with 18 bases between. The CDR3 totals 15 residues. CDR1 and CDR2 (germline): SGHTA, FQGNSA. In the source study's methods: From reference gene primer amplification, estimates of nucleated cell counts were derived. Here immunoSEQ multiplex PCR was the method, and the copy in TCRdb shows in-frame clones only, minus some. From that table come the V and J calls and clone size; the DNA was used to work out D and trimming. The table records 40,000 to 60,000 clones, about 84% of them present only once. Source material: peripheral blood. This clonotype was obtained from a woman aged 55-70 years with acute or convalescent COVID-19. The gene calls are TRBV7-2 and TRBJ2-5; no clear D. CDR3 coding DNA: TGTGCCAGCCTCCTACAAGTGGCACAGCAAGAGACCCAGTACTTC. Translated: CASLLQVAQQETQYF.